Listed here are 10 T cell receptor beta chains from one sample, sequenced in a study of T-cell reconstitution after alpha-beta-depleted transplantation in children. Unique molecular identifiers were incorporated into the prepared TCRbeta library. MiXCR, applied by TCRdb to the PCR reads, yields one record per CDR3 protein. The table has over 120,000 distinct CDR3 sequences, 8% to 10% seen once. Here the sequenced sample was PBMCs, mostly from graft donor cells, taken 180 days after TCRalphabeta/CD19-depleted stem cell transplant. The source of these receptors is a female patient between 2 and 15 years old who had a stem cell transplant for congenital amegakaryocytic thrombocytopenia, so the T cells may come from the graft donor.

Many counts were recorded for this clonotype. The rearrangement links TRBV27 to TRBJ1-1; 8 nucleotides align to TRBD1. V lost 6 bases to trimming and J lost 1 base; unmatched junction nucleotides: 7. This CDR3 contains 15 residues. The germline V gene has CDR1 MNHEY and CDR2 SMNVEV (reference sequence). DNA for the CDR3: TGTGCCAGCAGAACTCGCACAGGGGGGAACACTGAAGCTTTCTTT. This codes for CASRTRTGGNTEAFF.

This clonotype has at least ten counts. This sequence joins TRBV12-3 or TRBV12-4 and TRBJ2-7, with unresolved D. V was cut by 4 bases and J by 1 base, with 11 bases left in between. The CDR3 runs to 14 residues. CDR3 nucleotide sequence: TGTGCCAGCAGTTCGGGCCTACCTTCCTACGAGCAGTACTTC. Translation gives CASSSGLPSYEQYF.

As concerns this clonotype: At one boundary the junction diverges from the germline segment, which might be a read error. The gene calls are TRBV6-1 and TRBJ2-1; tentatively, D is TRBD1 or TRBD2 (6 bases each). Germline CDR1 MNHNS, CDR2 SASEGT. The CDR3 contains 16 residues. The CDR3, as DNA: TGTGTCAGCAACCCTAAGGGGGGAGTAATAGACAATGAGCAGTTCTTC. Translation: CVSNPKGGVIDNEQFF.

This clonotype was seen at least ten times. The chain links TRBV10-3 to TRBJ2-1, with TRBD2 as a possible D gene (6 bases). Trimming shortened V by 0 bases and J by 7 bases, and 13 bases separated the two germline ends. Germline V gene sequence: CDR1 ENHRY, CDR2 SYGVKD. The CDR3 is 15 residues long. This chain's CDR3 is CAISESGGRGNEQFF. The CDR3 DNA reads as TGTGCCATCAGTGAGTCGGGAGGTAGGGGTAATGAGCAGTTCTTC.

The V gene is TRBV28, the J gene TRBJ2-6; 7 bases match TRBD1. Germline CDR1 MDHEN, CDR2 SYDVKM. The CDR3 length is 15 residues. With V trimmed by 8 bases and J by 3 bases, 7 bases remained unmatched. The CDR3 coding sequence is TGTGCCAGCTTCAGACAGGGACGTGGGGCCAACGTCCTGACTTTC. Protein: CASFRQGRGANVLTF.

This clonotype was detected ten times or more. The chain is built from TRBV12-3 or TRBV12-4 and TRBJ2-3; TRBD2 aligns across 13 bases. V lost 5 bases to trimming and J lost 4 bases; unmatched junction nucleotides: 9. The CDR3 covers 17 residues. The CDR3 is CASSGLAGEGGPDTQYF. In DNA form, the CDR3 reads TGTGCCAGCAGTGGACTAGCGGGAGAAGGGGGCCCAGATACGCAGTATTTT.

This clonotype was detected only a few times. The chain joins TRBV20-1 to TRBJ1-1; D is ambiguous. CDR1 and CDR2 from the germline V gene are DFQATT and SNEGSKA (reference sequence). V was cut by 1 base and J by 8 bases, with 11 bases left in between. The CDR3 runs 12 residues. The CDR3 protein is CSARGPRVEAFF. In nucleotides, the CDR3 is TGCAGTGCTAGAGGCCCAAGGGTAGAAGCTTTCTTT.

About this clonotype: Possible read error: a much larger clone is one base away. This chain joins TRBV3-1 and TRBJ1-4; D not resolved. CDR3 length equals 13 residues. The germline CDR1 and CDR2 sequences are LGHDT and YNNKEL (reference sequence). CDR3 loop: CTSSYVAGEKLFF. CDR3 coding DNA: TGTACCAGCAGCTACGTAGCAGGTGAAAAACTGTTTTTT.

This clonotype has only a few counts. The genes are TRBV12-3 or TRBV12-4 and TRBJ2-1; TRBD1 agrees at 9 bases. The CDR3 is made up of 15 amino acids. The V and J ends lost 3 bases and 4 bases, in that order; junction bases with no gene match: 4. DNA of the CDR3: TGTGCCAGCAGTTTCGGACAGGGGAGGTACAATGAGCAGTTCTTC. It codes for CASSFGQGRYNEQFF.

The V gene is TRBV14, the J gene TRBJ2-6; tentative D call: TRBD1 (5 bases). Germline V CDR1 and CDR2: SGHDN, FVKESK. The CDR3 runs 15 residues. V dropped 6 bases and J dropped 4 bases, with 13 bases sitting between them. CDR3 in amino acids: CASRPTGTGANVLTF. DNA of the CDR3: TGTGCCAGCAGACCCACAGGTACCGGGGCCAACGTCCTGACTTTC.